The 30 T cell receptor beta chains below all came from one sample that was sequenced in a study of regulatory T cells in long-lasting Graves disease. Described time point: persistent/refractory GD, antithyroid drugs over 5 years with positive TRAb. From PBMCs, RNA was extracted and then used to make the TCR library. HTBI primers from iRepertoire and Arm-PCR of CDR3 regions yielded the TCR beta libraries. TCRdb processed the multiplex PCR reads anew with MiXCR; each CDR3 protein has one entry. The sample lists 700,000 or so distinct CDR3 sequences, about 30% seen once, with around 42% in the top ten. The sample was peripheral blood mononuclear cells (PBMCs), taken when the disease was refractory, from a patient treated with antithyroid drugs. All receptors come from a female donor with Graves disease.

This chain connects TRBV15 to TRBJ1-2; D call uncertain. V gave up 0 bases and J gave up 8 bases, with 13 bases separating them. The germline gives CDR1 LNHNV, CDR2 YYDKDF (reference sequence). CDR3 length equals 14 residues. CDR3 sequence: CATSRDLQEWGYTF. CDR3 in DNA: TGTGCCACCAGCAGAGATTTGCAGGAATGGGGCTACACCTTC.

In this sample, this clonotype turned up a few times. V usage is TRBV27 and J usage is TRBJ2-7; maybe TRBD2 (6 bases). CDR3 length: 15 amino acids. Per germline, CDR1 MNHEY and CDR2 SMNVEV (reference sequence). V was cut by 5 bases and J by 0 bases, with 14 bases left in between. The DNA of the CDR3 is TGTGCCAGCAGTCCACCGACTAGGAGCTCCTACGAGCAGTACTTC. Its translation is CASSPPTRSSYEQYF.

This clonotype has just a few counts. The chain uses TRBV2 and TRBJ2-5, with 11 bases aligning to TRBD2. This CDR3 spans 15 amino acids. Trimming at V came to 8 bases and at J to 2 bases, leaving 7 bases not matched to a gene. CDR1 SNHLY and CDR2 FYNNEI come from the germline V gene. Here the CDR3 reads CASLFPSGRQETQYF. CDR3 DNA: TGTGCCAGCCTATTTCCTAGCGGGAGGCAAGAGACCCAGTACTTC.

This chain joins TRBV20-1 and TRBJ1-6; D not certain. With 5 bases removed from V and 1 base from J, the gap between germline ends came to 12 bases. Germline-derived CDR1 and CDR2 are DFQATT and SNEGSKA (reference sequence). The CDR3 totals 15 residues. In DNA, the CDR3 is TGCAGTGCTCGTCAAGGAGGTTCCTATAATTCACCCCTCCACTTT. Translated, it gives CSARQGGSYNSPLHF.

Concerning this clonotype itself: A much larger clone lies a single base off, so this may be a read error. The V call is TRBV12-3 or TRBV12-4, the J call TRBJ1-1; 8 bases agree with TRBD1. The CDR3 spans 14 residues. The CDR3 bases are TGTGCCAGCAGTCACCGGGACAGGAACACTGGAGCTTTCTTT. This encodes CASSHRDRNTGAFF.

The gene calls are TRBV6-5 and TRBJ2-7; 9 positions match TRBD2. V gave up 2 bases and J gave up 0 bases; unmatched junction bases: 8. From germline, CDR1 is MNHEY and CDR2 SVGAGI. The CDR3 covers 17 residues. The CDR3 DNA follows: TGTGCCAGCAGTTACCTGGGTACTAGCGGGCCCTCCTACGAGCAGTACTTC. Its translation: CASSYLGTSGPSYEQYF.

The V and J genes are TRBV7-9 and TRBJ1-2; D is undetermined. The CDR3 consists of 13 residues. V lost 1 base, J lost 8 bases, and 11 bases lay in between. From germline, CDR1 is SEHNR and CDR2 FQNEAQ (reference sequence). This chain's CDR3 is CASSLGSAGGYTF. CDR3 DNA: TGTGCCAGCAGCTTAGGCTCTGCGGGCGGCTACACCTTC.

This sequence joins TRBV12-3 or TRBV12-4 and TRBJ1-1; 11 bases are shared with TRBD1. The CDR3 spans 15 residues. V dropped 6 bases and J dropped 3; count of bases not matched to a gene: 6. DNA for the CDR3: TGTGCCAGCAGCAGGACAGGGGGCAGGGACACTGAAGCTTTCTTT. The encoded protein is CASSRTGGRDTEAFF.

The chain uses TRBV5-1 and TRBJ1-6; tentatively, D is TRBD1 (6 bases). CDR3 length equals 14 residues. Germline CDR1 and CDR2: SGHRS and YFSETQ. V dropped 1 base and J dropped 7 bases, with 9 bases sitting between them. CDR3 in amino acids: CASSLNRENSPLHF. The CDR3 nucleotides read TGCGCCAGCAGCTTGAACAGGGAGAATTCACCCCTCCACTTT.

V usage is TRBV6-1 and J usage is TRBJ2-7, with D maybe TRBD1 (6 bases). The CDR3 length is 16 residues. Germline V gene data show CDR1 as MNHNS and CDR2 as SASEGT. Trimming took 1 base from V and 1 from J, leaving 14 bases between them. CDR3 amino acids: CASSEEFGTLSYEQYF. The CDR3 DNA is TGTGCCAGCAGTGAAGAGTTCGGGACACTGTCCTACGAGCAGTACTTC.

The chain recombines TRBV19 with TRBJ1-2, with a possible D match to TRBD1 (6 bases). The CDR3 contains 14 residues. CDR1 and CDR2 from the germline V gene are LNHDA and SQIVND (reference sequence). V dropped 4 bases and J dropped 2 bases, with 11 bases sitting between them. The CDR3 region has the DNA TGTGCCAGTAGTAAAGGACAGACCAACTATGGCTACACCTTC. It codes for CASSKGQTNYGYTF.

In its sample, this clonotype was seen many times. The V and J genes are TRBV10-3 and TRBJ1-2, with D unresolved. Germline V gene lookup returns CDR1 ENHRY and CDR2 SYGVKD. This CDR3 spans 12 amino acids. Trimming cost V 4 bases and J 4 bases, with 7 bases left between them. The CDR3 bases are TGTGCCATCAGTGGATCGAGCTATGGCTACACCTTC. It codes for CAISGSSYGYTF.

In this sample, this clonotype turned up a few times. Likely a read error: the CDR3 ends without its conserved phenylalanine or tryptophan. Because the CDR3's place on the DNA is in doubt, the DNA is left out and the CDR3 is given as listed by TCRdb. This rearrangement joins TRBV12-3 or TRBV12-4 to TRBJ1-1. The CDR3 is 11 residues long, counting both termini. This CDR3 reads CASSFGPYLGV.

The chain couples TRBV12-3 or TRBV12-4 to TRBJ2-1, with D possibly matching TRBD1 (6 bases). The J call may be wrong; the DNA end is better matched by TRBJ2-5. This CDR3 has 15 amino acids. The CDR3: CASSSDSLGGETQYF. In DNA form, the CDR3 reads TGTGCCAGCAGTTCGGACTCTTTAGGGGGTGAGACCCAGTACTTC.

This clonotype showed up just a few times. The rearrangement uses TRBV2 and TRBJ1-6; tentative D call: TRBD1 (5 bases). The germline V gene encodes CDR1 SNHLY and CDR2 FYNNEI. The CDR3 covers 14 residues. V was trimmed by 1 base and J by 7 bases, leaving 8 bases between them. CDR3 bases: TGTGCCAGCAGTGAAGAGCCAGGGAATTCACCCCTCCACTTT. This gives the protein CASSEEPGNSPLHF.

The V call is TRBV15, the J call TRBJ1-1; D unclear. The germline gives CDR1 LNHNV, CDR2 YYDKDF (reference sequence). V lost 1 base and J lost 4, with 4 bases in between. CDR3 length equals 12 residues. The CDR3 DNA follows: TGTGCCACCAGCAGAGGACCCACTGAAGCTTTCTTT. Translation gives CATSRGPTEAFF.

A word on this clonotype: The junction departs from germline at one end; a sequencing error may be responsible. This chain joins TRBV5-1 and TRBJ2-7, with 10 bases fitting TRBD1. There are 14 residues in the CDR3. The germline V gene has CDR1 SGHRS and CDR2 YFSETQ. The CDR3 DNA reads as TGTGCCAGCAGCTCGACAGGGGGCCGCTACGAGCAGTACTTC. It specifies CASSSTGGRYEQYF.

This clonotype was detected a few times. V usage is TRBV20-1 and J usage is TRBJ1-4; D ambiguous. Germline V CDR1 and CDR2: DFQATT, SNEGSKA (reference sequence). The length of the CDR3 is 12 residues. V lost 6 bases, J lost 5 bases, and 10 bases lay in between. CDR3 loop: CSAPGQNEKLFF. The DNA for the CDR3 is TGCAGTGCCCCGGGCCAAAATGAAAAACTGTTTTTT.

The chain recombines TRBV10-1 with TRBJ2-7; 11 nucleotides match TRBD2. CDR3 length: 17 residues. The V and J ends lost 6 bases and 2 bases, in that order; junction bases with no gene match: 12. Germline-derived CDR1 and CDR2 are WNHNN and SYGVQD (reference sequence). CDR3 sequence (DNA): TGCGCCAGCAGCATTGGGCTAGCGGGAGGCCCGACCTACGAGCAGTACTTC. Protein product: CASSIGLAGGPTYEQYF.

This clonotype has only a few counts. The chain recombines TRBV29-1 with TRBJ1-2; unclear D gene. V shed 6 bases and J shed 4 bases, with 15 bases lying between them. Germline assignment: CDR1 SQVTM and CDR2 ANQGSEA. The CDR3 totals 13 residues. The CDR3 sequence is CSVTSGGIYGYTF. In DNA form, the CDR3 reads TGCAGCGTAACGTCAGGCGGGATCTATGGCTACACCTTC. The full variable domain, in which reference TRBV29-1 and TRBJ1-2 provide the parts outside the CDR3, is SAVISQKPSRDICQRGTSLTIQCQVDSQVTMMFWYRQQPGQSLTLIATANQGSEATYESGFVIDKFPISRPNLTFSTLTVSNMSPEDSSIYLCSVTSGGIYGYTFGSGTRLTVV.

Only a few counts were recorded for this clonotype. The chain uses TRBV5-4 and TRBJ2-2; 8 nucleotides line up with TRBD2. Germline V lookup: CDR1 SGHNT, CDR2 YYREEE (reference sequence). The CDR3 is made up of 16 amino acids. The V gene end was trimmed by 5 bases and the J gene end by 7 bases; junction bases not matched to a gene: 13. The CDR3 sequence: CASSPFAGGMGGELFF. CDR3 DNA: TGTGCCAGCAGTCCCTTCGCGGGAGGTATGGGCGGGGAGCTGTTTTTT.

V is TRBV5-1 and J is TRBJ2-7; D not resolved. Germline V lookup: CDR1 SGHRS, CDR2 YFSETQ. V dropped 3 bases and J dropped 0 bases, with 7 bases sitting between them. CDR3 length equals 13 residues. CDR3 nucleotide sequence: TGCGCCAGCAGCTACATGAGCTCCTACGAGCAGTACTTC. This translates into CASSYMSSYEQYF.

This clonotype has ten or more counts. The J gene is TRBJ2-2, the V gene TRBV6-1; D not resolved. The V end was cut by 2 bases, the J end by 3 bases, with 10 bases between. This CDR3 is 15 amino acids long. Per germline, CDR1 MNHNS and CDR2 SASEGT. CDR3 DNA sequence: TGTGCCAGCAGTGAACGGAAAGTTTACACCGGGGAGCTGTTTTTT. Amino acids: CASSERKVYTGELFF.

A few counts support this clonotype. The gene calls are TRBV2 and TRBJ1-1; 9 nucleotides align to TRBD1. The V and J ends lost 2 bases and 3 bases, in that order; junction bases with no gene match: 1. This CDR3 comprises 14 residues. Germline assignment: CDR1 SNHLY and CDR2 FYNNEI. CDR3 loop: CASSEYRGHTEAFF. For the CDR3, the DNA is TGTGCCAGCAGTGAATACAGGGGGCACACTGAAGCTTTCTTT.

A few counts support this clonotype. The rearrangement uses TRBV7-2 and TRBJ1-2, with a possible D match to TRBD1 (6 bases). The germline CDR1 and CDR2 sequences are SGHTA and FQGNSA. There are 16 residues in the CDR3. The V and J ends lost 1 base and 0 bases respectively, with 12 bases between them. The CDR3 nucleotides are TGTGCCAGCAGCTTAGGCCGGACAGTAGCTAACTATGGCTACACCTTC. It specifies CASSLGRTVANYGYTF.

Here the CDR3 reads CASSRKKPGTANYGYTF. CDR3 DNA sequence: TGTGCCAGCAGCCGCAAAAAACCCGGGACAGCTAACTATGGCTACACCTTC. V is TRBV3-1 and J is TRBJ1-2, with 7 bases that match TRBD1. The CDR3 sequence is 17 residues long. The V segment lost 4 bases and the J segment 0 bases; nucleotides outside the gene matches: 11. CDR1 is LGHDT, CDR2 YNNKEL, per germline (reference sequence).

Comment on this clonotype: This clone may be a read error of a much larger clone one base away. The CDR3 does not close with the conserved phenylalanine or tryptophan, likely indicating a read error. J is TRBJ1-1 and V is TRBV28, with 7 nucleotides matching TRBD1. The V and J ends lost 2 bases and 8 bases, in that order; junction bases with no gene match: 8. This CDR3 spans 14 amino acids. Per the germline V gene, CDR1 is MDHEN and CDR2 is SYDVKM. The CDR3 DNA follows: TGTGCCAGCAGTTTACAAAGACAGGGTCGGGAAGCTTTCCTT. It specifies CASSLQRQGREAFL.

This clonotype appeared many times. CDR3 loop: CASSPLDYLKETQYF. Written as DNA, the CDR3 is TGTGCCAGCAGCCCTCTGGACTATCTCAAAGAGACCCAGTACTTC. The chain carries TRBV28 and TRBJ2-5; D possibly corresponds to TRBD2 (6 bases). This CDR3 is built from 15 residues. V shed 6 bases and J shed 3 bases, with 17 bases lying between them. CDR1 is MDHEN and CDR2 is SYDVKM in the germline V gene.

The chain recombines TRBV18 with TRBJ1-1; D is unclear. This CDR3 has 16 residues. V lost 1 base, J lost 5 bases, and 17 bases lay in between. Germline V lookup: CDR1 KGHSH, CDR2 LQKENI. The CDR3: CASSPRMTPIGTEAFF. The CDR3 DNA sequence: TGTGCCAGCTCACCACGAATGACGCCAATAGGGACTGAAGCTTTCTTT.

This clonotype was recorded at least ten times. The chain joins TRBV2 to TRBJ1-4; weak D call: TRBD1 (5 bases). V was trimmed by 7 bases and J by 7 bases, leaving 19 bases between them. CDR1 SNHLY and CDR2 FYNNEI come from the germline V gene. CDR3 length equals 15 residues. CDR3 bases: TGTGCCAGCAAAGCCTCCGGGACTGAGAGTGAAAAACTGTTTTTT. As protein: CASKASGTESEKLFF.